This T cell receptor beta chain came from a study of blood T cell repertoires in COVID-19 (dated by TCRdb to the early 2020s). Broadly, across the study: Samples covering the acute and convalescent phases of COVID-19 were provided by collaborators in the United States, Italy and Spain. Subjects who had been exposed to COVID-19, were actively infected with it, or had recovered from it provided the deeply sampled blood TCRbeta repertoires that made up the dataset. A de-identified subject ID, COVID-19 status, age in years and sex were almost always included in the sample metadata. The material from the prospective study consisted of cDNA or gDNA derived from T cells, B-cell-depleted T cells, or PBMCs. Where HLA class I and class II types were available, the types were taken from metadata supplied by the sample provider, not from assay-based typing. A freely available public database, intended as a resource for researchers studying the immune response to SARS-CoV-2, is where the repertoires were released. The samples were drawn from the first 160 participants of the ongoing ImmuneRACE study and from over 950 subjects provided by 6 global collaborators. General findings and caveats noted by the study authors: The amount of clinical and demographic metadata varied by source and participant and was provided uncurated.

About this clone: Which antigen it targets is not known. No base quality values were provided; no much bigger clone lies one nucleotide off.

Enrolling through a virtual design, the prospective study's participants ranged in age from roughly 18 to 95 years and lived across 20 to 25 United States geographic areas. In the prospective study, participants were assigned to cohorts based on the clinical history participants reported in a screening survey and a study questionnaire. Recovered participants in ImmuneRACE Cohort 3 were defined as having two consecutive negative NP/OP PCR tests, clearance from a healthcare professional, or resolution of symptoms. In the prospective study, whole blood, serum and a nasopharyngeal or oropharyngeal swab were collected from each participant by mobile phlebotomists. Over a roughly two-month period, participants in the prospective study had the option of providing additional blood draws and questionnaires. Blood samples from the prospective study were shipped frozen or at room temperature prior to DNA extraction.

TCRbeta CDR3 regions were amplified from genomic DNA by means of the immunoSEQ Assay, a bias-controlled multiplex PCR. The original pipeline was this. Within the assay, amplification of reference gene primers was used to estimate how many nucleated cells each sample contained. To quantify the absolute abundance of each unique TCRbeta CDR3 rearrangement, sequence reads were collapsed and filtered. For each sample, productive Simpson clonality was calculated by taking the square root of Simpson's diversity index across productive rearrangements. In TCRdb, the immuneACCESS table is reduced to in-frame sequences with V and J assigned. These tables do not hold every clone; where another copy was compared, an unresolved V gene accounts for under half, and the others remain unexplained. V, J and clone size are those of that table, while D and trimming were read from the DNA. For this sample there are 150,000 to 200,000 clones; roughly 87% appear just once. The top ten clones comprise around 2.1% of the sample.

From a lookup of the germline V gene, CDR1 and CDR2 are SGHVS and FQNEAQ. Between the V and J ends, shortened by 5 bases and 8 bases respectively, the junction contains 15 bases. The CDR3 runs 13 residues from the cysteine to the phenylalanine. Of the read, only the CDR3 DNA is kept; its 39 bases are in frame from base 1. The sequenced sample was PBMCs or T cells enriched from blood (not recorded which). This TCR was recovered from a woman in her 30s who had recovered from COVID-19. Rearrangement joined TRBV7-8 to TRBJ1-2; D gene: possibly TRBD1, on 6 matching bases. The DNA sequence is given as TGTGCCAGCAGCCGAACAGGGTCTCAGGGCTACACCTTC. Its amino acids are CASSRTGSQGYTF.